This TCR beta chain was profiled in a study of OX40 agonist ivuxolimab in advanced cancers. Regarding the study as a whole: Within 6 weeks, CD4+ and CD8+ blood T cells expanded clonally at 0.1 to 3.0 mg/kg.

V shed 7 bases and J shed 2 bases, with 16 bases lying between them. The length of the CDR3 is 15 residues. The germline gives CDR1 SGDLS, CDR2 YYNGEE. The assay was immunoSEQ multiplex PCR, and TCRdb's table has in-frame clones only and misses some. This sample has 40,000 to 50,000 clones; 80% to 90% occur once, and the top ten carry around 58%. A note on this clone: Its antigen is unidentified.

The sequencing used CD4+ or CD8+ T cells sorted from blood, collected in a trial of the OX40 agonist ivuxolimab. This chain connects TRBV9 to TRBJ1-3, with D maybe TRBD1 (6 bases). The receptor was derived from an adult with an advanced solid tumor such as melanoma, head and neck, liver or kidney cancer. CDR3 sequence (DNA): TGTGCCAGCGGGCCGGGGGCGATTGCTGGAAACACCATATATTTT. Amino acid sequence: CASGPGAIAGNTIYF.